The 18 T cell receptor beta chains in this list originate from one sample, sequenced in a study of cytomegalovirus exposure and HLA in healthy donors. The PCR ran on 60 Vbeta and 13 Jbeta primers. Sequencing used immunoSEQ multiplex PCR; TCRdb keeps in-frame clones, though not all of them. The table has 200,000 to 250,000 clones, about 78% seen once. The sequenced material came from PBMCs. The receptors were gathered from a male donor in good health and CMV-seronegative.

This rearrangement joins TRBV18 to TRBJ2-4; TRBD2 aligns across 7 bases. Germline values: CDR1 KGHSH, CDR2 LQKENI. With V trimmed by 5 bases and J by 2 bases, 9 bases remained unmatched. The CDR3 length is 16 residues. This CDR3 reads CASSSSSGTTKNIQYF. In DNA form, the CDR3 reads TGTGCCAGCTCATCGTCCAGCGGGACCACCAAAAACATTCAGTACTTC.

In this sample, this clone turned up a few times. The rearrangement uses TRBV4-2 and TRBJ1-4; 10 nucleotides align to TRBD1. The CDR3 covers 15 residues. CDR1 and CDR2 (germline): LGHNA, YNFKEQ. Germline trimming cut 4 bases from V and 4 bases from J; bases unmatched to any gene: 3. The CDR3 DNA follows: TGTGCCAGCAGCCTTGGGACAGGGGTTAATGAAAAACTGTTTTTT. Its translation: CASSLGTGVNEKLFF.

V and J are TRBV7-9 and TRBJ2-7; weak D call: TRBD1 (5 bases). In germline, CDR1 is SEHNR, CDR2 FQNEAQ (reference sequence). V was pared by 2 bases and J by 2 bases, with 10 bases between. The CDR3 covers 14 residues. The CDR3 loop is CASSLRQTAYEQYF. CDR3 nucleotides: TGTGCCAGCAGCTTAAGACAGACCGCCTACGAGCAGTACTTC.

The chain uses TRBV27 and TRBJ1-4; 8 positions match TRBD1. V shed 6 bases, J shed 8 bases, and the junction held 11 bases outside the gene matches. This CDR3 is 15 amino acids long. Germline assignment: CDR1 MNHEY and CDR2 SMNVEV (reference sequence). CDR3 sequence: CASRELGQGYEKLFF. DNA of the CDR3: TGTGCCAGCAGGGAGCTCGGACAGGGATACGAAAAACTGTTTTTT.

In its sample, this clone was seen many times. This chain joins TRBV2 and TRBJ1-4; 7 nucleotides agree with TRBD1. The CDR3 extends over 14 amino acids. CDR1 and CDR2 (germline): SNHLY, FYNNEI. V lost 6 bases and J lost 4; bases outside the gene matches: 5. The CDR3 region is CASSQRQGNEKLFF. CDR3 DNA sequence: TGTGCCAGCAGCCAACGACAGGGTAATGAAAAACTGTTTTTT.

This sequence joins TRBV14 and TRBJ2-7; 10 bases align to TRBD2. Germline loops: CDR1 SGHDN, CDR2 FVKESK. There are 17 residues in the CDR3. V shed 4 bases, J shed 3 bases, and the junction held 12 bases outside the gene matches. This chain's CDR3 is CASSRTAGGAQRYEQYF. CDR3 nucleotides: TGTGCCAGCAGCCGGACAGCGGGGGGGGCGCAGCGCTACGAGCAGTACTTC.

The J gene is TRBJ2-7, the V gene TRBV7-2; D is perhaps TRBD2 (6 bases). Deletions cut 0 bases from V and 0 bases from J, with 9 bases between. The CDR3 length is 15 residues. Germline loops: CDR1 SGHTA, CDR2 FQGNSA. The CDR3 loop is CASSLALALSYEQYF. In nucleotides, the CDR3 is TGTGCCAGCAGCTTAGCCCTAGCGCTCTCCTACGAGCAGTACTTC. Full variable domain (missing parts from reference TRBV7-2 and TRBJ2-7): GAGVSQSPSNKVTEKGKDVELRCDPISGHTALYWYRQSLGQGLEFLIYFQGNSAPDKSGLPSDRFSAERTGGSVSTLTIQRTQQEDSAVYLCASSLALALSYEQYFGPGTRLTVT.

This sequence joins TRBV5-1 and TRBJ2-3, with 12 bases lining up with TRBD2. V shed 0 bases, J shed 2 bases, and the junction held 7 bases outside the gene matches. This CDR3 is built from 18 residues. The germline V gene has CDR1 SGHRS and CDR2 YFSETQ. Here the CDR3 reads CASSLAGGLAGNTDTQYF. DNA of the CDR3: TGCGCCAGCAGCTTGGCCGGAGGACTAGCGGGGAACACAGATACGCAGTATTTT. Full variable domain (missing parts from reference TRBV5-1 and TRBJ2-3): KAGVTQTPRYLIKTRGQQVTLSCSPISGHRSVSWYQQTPGQGLQFLFEYFSETQRNKGNFPGRFSGRQFSNSRSEMNVSTLELGDSALYLCASSLAGGLAGNTDTQYFGPGTRLTVL.

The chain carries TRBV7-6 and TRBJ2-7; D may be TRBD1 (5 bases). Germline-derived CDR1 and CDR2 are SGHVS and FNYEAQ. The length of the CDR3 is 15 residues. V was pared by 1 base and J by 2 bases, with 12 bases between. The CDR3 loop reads CASSLDQGFAYEQYF. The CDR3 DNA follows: TGTGCCAGCAGCTTAGACCAGGGATTTGCCTACGAGCAGTACTTC.

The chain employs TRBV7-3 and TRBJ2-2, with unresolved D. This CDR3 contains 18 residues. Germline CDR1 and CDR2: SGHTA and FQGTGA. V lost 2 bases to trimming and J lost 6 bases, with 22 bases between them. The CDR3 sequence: CASSLGGLAGSSAGELFF. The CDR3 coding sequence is TGTGCCAGCAGCTTAGGTGGGTTAGCCGGGTCAAGCGCCGGGGAGCTGTTTTTT.

CDR3 protein: CASSQNSNQPQHF. The CDR3 DNA is TGTGCCAGTAGTCAGAATAGCAATCAGCCCCAGCATTTT. The V gene is TRBV19, the J gene TRBJ1-5; D gene ambiguous. The germline gives CDR1 LNHDA, CDR2 SQIVND (reference sequence). V lost 5 bases, J lost 0 bases, and 5 bases lay in between. This CDR3 is built from 13 residues.

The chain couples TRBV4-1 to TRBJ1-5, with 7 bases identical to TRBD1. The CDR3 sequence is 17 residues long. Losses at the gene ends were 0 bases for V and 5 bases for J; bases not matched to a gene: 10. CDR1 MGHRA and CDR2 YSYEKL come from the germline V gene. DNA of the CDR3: TGCGCCAGCAGCCAAGAACGGAGACAGGGTACCGATCAGCCCCAGCATTTT. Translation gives CASSQERRQGTDQPQHF.

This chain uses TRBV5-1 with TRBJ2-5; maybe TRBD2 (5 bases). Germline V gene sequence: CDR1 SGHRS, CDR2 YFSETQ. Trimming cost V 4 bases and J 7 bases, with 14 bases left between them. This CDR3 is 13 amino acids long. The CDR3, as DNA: TGCGCCAGCAGCGTGAGCTTAGAGGGGACCCAGTACTTC. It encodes CASSVSLEGTQYF.

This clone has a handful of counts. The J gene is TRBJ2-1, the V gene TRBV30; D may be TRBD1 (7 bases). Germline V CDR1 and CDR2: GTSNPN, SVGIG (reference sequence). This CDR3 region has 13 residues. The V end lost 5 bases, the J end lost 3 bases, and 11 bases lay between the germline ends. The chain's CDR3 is CAWGGGYYNEQFF. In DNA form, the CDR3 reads TGTGCCTGGGGAGGGGGCTACTACAATGAGCAGTTCTTC.

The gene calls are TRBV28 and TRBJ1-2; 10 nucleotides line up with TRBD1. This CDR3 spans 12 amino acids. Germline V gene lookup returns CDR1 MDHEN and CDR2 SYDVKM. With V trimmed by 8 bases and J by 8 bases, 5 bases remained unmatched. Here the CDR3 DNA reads TGTGCCAGCCGGGACAGGGGTCTCGGCTACACCTTC. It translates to CASRDRGLGYTF.

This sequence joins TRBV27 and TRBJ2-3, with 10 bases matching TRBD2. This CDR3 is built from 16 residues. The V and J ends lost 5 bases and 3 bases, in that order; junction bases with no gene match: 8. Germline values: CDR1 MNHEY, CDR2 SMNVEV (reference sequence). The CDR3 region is CASSVPQTSGTDTQYF. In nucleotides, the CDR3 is TGTGCCAGCAGTGTCCCTCAGACTAGCGGGACAGATACGCAGTATTTT.

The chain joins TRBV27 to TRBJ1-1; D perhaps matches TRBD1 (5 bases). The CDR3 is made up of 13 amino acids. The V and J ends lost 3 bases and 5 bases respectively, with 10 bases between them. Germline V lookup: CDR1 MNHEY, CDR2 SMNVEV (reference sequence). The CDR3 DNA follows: TGTGCCAGCAGTTTCGTGGGGGGTACTGAAGCTTTCTTT. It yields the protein CASSFVGGTEAFF.

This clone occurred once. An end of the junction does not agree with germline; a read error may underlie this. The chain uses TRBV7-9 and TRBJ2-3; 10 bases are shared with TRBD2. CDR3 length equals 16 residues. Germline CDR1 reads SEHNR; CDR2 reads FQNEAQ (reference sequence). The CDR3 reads CSSSSNLAGAADTQYF. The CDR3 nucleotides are TGTTCCAGCAGCTCCAACCTAGCGGGAGCTGCAGATACGCAGTATTTT.